This is a list of T cell receptor beta chains from one sample in a study of regulatory T cells in long-lasting Graves disease. MiXCR, run by TCRdb on the multiplex PCR reads, gives a single entry per CDR3 protein. Of approximately 400,000 distinct CDR3 sequences listed, more than 20% are singletons. The material was peripheral blood mononuclear cells (PBMCs), obtained when the disease was refractory, from a patient treated with antithyroid drugs. These TCRs come from a female donor with Graves disease. Both conserved end residues are trimmed from each CDR3. Each record gives: V gene, J gene, CDR3 protein.

TRBV2	TRBJ2-5	ASGGLAGPGETQY
TRBV20-1	TRBJ2-7	SARPAGTASSYEQY
TRBV27	TRBJ2-7	ASSLSSGLVNEQY
TRBV28	TRBJ2-3	ASNIGGFLTDTQY
TRBV7-2	TRBJ2-4	ASSPGLAIENIQY
TRBV20-1	TRBJ2-2	SARELDRGGAGELF
TRBV28	TRBJ2-3	ASRSSGPTDTQY
TRBV3-1	TRBJ2-5	ASSQGRDFGTQY
TRBV29-1	TRBJ2-6	SGGSGANVLT
TRBV3-1	TRBJ2-7	ASSQPGLAGVDYEQY
TRBV6-2/TRBV6-3	TRBJ2-5	ASSYVTGEGRETQY
TRBV15	TRBJ2-7	ATSGDRTGRYEQY
TRBV15	TRBJ2-1	ATSRDPPKAGGPNEQF
TRBV19	TRBJ1-5	ASMNRGKWGQPQH
TRBV7-8	TRBJ2-6	ASSGRGPGANVLT
TRBV24-1	TRBJ2-2	ATSEDRGPNTGELF
TRBV4-1	TRBJ2-2	ASSQGTGRNTGELF
TRBV15	TRBJ2-7	ATSPLGENPSREQY
TRBV6-5	TRBJ1-1	ASSYNGNTEAF
TRBV30	TRBJ2-2	AWSTPGLAGKGYTGELF
TRBV7-2	TRBJ2-5	ASSGGIPKTQY
TRBV6-4	TRBJ1-6	ASSYSRLYSPLH
TRBV11-2	TRBJ2-2	ASSLDRAGIGELF
TRBV6-1	TRBJ1-2	ASSESPGRYGYT
TRBV4-3	TRBJ2-4	ASSQDGELN
TRBV7-2	TRBJ1-2	ASSQVSGGYT
TRBV4-3	TRBJ1-3	ASSQSVEHSGNTIY
TRBV28	TRBJ1-5	ASIPPPGTGNNQPQH
TRBV7-2	TRBJ2-7	ASSSPQGGYYEQY
TRBV10-3	TRBJ2-7	AIGGGGPYEQY
TRBV14	TRBJ2-2	ASSPASGELF
TRBV30	TRBJ2-3	AWSGLAGVDTQY
TRBV11-1	TRBJ1-1	ASSFRQGAKTEAF
TRBV9	TRBJ2-5	ASSVDREGPETQY
TRBV7-9	TRBJ2-5	ASSSSGVEETQY
TRBV11-1	TRBJ2-5	ASSPEEGETQY
TRBV2	TRBJ2-5	ASRGLPGETQY
TRBV29-1	TRBJ2-2	SVVTGAKGTGELF
TRBV6-1	TRBJ2-2	ASSLSGRANTGELF
TRBV5-1	TRBJ2-2	ASSRDSFNTGELF
TRBV30	TRBJ2-7	AWRLAGAPYEQY
TRBV7-3	TRBJ2-5	ASSATGGGETQY
TRBV5-6	TRBJ1-5	ASSPRGGEEGQPQH
TRBV7-2	TRBJ1-6	ASSSGRYSPLH
TRBV30	TRBJ2-7	AWSVRASGTLLYEQY
TRBV28	TRBJ1-2	ASSRIWGRENYGYT
TRBV15	TRBJ2-7	AAGGGGPRYEQY
TRBV5-6	TRBJ1-2	ASSPGTAERS
TRBV2	TRBJ2-5	ASSEGTGSETQY
TRBV28	TRBJ1-5	ASSFWGGGLSNQPQH
TRBV4-1	TRBJ1-2	ASSQDLGTGGSVGYT
TRBV29-1	TRBJ2-5	SVEGRGGETQY
TRBV6-2/TRBV6-3	TRBJ2-3	ASTPYVGGGDTQY